This T cell receptor (beta chain) came from a study of post-analysis software for immune sequencing data. V dropped 0 bases and J dropped 0 bases, with 5 bases sitting between them. CDR3 size: 14 residues. The germline V gene encodes CDR1 SGHTA and CDR2 FQGTGA. Included in the TCR beta cDNA libraries were unique molecular identifiers. T cells numbering about 0.85 to 10 million gave rise to some 500,000 cDNA molecules. TCRdb reprocessed the PCR reads via MiXCR and lists one record per CDR3 protein. The repertoire holds about 810,000 distinct CDR3 sequences, with about 53% as singletons. The sample holds a few counts of this clonotype. Its antigen is still unknown. Study conclusions and caveats: Samples made in the same batch grouped tightly together by F measure. The five TRBV segments detected at higher frequency in patients than in controls included TRBV5-6, TRBV5-1 and TRBV20-1. Compared against controls, patients with multiple sclerosis displayed significantly lower normalized Chao1 diversity.

The receptor's source is a girl aged 10-17 years with multiple sclerosis. The V and J genes are TRBV7-3 and TRBJ2-5; D not resolved. The sample consisted of blood. This CDR3 is CASSLTGYQETQYF. The CDR3 bases are TGTGCCAGCAGCTTAACGGGGTACCAAGAGACCCAGTACTTC.